A selection of T cell receptor beta chains follows, all from one sample in a study of T cell repertoires in cytomegalovirus infection. MiXCR was run by TCRdb on the reads, yielding one entry per CDR3 protein. The data hold some 450,000 distinct CDR3 sequences, with around 32% observed a single time. Specimen: PBMCs. These receptors all stem from a human donor in good health (CMV status not recorded). Some clones in this sample may be carry-over from other donors' samples. Each CDR3 is given without its conserved first and last residue. The D gene is left open where the match is weak. A clone size is listed for some rows: how often the clone was seen (once, few, many), or a class if it is expanded.

V	size	D	J	CDR3
TRBV12-3/TRBV12-4	few	NA	TRBJ1-2	ASSFSPNYGYT
TRBV7-9	few	TRBD1	TRBJ2-5	ASSFVQGARETQY
TRBV7-8	few	NA	TRBJ2-1	ASSEQRAISDNEQF
TRBV28	NA	TRBD2	TRBJ2-3	ASSLFVGGNLDTQY
TRBV20-1	NA	NA	TRBJ1-6	SARVGDNSPLH
TRBV11-2	NA	TRBD1	TRBJ2-2	ASSLAGTGITGELF
TRBV19	NA	TRBD1	TRBJ1-5	ASSIGTMSGTGNQPQH
TRBV19	NA	NA	TRBJ1-2	ASSIRENYLHGYT
TRBV28	NA	NA	TRBJ2-7	ASSLSGTHPYEQY
TRBV5-1	NA	NA	TRBJ2-6	ASSLASFSGANVLT
TRBV5-1	few	TRBD2	TRBJ2-7	ASSSRTSVHEQY
TRBV14	few	TRBD2	TRBJ2-1	ASSQDSRGGAHEQF